The rows below give T cell receptor beta chains drawn from one sample of a study of blood T cell repertoires in COVID-19. The data were produced by immunoSEQ multiplex PCR, yet TCRdb's version contains in-frame clones alone and is incomplete. This table holds 300,000 to 400,000 clones, around nine tenths found once. Sequenced material: peripheral blood. These receptors all stem from a woman in her sixties or seventies with COVID-19, enrolled during active disease. CDR3s include the opening cysteine and the closing phenylalanine or tryptophan. A D gene is named only where the DNA matches it firmly. Clone size is given for some rows only: seen once, a few or many times, or a class if the clone is expanded.

V	size	D	J	length	CDR3	DNA
TRBV19	.	TRBD1	TRBJ2-5	15	CASSMTTGGRETQYF	TGTGCCAGTAGTATGACGACAGGGGGCAGGGAGACCCAGTACTTC
TRBV30	few	.	TRBJ1-3	12	CAWRGSGNTIYF	TGTGCCTGGCGGGGCTCTGGAAACACCATATATTTT
TRBV9	.	TRBD1	TRBJ2-7	15	CASSVGDRGGYEQYF	TGTGCCAGCAGCGTAGGAGACAGGGGGGGATACGAGCAGTACTTC
TRBV18	.	TRBD1	TRBJ1-2	13	CASSAGQRYGYTF	TGTGCCAGCTCAGCGGGACAGCGGTATGGCTACACCTTC
TRBV6-5	.	.	TRBJ1-5	13	CASSYSDNQPQHF	TGTGCCAGCAGTTACAGCGATAATCAGCCCCAGCATTTT
TRBV5-1	.	.	TRBJ2-5	15	CASSPGEGYQETQYF	TGCGCCAGCAGCCCCGGAGAGGGCTACCAAGAGACCCAGTACTTC
TRBV7-2	.	.	TRBJ1-5	14	CASSLVTGSQPQHF	TGTGCCAGCAGCTTAGTAACAGGGAGTCAGCCCCAGCATTTT
TRBV5-1	.	.	TRBJ1-1	16	CASSLDPSGSNTEAFF	TGCGCCAGCAGCTTGGACCCCTCGGGGTCGAACACTGAAGCTTTCTTT
TRBV4-1	.	TRBD1	TRBJ1-1	14	CASSQRQGYTEAFF	TGCGCCAGCAGCCAACGACAGGGGTACACTGAAGCTTTCTTT
TRBV3-1/TRBV3-2	.	TRBD2	TRBJ2-1	17	CASSQDRGGASGNEQFF	TGTGCCAGCAGCCAAGATCGCGGGGGGGCCTCGGGCAATGAGCAGTTCTTC
TRBV27	.	TRBD2	TRBJ2-1	16	CASSPTVSGGQQEQFF	TGTGCCAGCAGTCCGACCGTAAGCGGGGGCCAGCAGGAGCAGTTCTTC
TRBV5-1	once	.	TRBJ1-1	14	CASSFVELNTEAFF	TGCGCCAGCAGCTTTGTAGAACTGAACACTGAAGCTTTCTTT
TRBV3-1/TRBV3-2	.	.	TRBJ1-2	15	CASSPQGRRDYGYTF	TGTGCCAGCAGCCCCCAGGGTCGAAGGGACTATGGCTACACCTTC
TRBV10-3	.	.	TRBJ1-5	13	CAISVDNNQPQHF	TGTGCCATCAGTGTGGACAACAATCAGCCCCAGCATTTT
TRBV30	.	.	TRBJ1-5	13	CAWSVQGNQPQHF	TGTGCCTGGAGTGTACAGGGAAACCAGCCCCAGCATTTT
TRBV5-8	.	TRBD1	TRBJ2-4	15	CASSGGQLAKNIQYF	TGTGCCAGCAGCGGGGGACAGCTAGCCAAAAACATTCAGTACTTC
TRBV27	.	TRBD2	TRBJ2-7	14	CASSLTSGGYEQYF	TGTGCCAGCAGTTTAACTAGCGGGGGCTACGAGCAGTACTTC
TRBV4-3	.	.	TRBJ2-7	15	CASSQEMGLSYEQYF	TGCGCCAGCAGCCAAGAAATGGGGCTCTCCTACGAGCAGTACTTC
TRBV12-5	.	TRBD1	TRBJ1-5	15	CASGLGDRGNQPQHF	TGTGCTAGTGGTTTGGGGGACAGGGGTAATCAGCCCCAGCATTTT
TRBV6-5	.	TRBD1	TRBJ1-5	14	CASSTGGWGLPQHF	TGTGCCAGCAGTACAGGGGGCTGGGGGTTGCCCCAGCATTTT
TRBV3-1/TRBV3-2	.	TRBD2	TRBJ2-1	15	CASSPPGTSGNEQFF	TGTGCCAGCAGCCCACCGGGGACTAGCGGGAATGAGCAGTTCTTC
TRBV5-1	.	TRBD2	TRBJ2-1	14	CASSSGTSDKEQFF	TGCGCCAGCAGCTCCGGGACTAGCGACAAGGAGCAGTTCTTC
TRBV11-2	.	TRBD1	TRBJ2-1	14	CASSLAQGAGEQFF	TGTGCCAGCAGCTTAGCACAGGGGGCGGGTGAGCAGTTCTTC
TRBV9	once	TRBD1	TRBJ1-4	15	CASSPHEGAGEKLFF	TGTGCCAGCAGCCCGCACGAGGGGGCAGGAGAAAAACTGTTTTTT
TRBV7-2	.	.	TRBJ1-1	13	CASSLDGGTEAFF	TGTGCCAGCAGCTTAGACGGGGGGACTGAAGCTTTCTTT
TRBV11-2	few	.	TRBJ2-7	14	CASSFGASSYEQYF	TGTGCCAGCAGCTTTGGGGCAAGCTCCTACGAGCAGTACTTC
TRBV2	.	.	TRBJ2-5	15	CASRFRAGVQETQYF	TGTGCCAGCAGGTTCCGGGCGGGTGTCCAAGAGACCCAGTACTTC
TRBV15	.	TRBD2	TRBJ2-3	16	CATSDPREGGTDTQYF	TGTGCCACCAGCGACCCCCGGGAGGGTGGCACAGATACGCAGTATTTT
TRBV27	.	.	TRBJ1-2	17	CASSPLFGDYFNYGYTF	TGTGCCAGCAGTCCTCTATTTGGGGACTACTTTAACTATGGCTACACCTTC
TRBV12-5	.	.	TRBJ2-1	12	CASGQGRGEQFF	TGTGCTAGTGGGCAGGGGAGGGGTGAGCAGTTCTTC
TRBV2	once	TRBD2	TRBJ2-5	15	CASSPRVAGEETQYF	TGTGCCAGCAGTCCTCGGGTAGCGGGGGAAGAGACCCAGTACTTC
TRBV5-6	.	TRBD1	TRBJ1-2	16	CASSLNSGQGVYGYTF	TGTGCCAGCAGCTTAAACTCGGGACAGGGGGTTTATGGCTACACCTTC
TRBV6-1	.	.	TRBJ1-2	15	CASSEIKGGAYGYTF	TGTGCCAGCAGTGAAATTAAAGGGGGAGCCTATGGCTACACCTTC
TRBV21-1	.	.	TRBJ2-7	13	CASTGQGAYEQYF	TGTGCCAGCACCGGACAGGGGGCCTACGAGCAGTACTTC
TRBV7-2	.	TRBD2	TRBJ2-2	17	CASSFTAKASGGGELFF	TGTGCCAGCAGTTTCACCGCGAAGGCTAGCGGGGGCGGGGAGCTGTTTTTT
TRBV29-1	.	TRBD1	TRBJ1-2	13	CSVEQGAPYGYTF	TGCAGCGTGGAACAGGGGGCACCCTATGGCTACACCTTC
TRBV29-1	.	.	TRBJ2-1	14	CSVGGTVPLNEQFF	TGCAGCGTTGGCGGGACAGTTCCTCTCAATGAGCAGTTCTTC
TRBV21-1	.	.	TRBJ2-1	13	CASEDTPRDEQFF	TGTGCCAGCGAGGACACTCCAAGAGATGAGCAGTTCTTC
TRBV2	.	.	TRBJ1-4	15	CASSGGRGFNEKLFF	TGTGCCAGCAGTGGGGGACGGGGGTTTAATGAAAAACTGTTTTTT
TRBV7-9	.	TRBD2	TRBJ2-7	19	CASSLKGTSGGPPSYEQYF	TGTGCCAGCAGCTTAAAGGGGACTAGCGGGGGGCCTCCCTCCTACGAGCAGTACTTC
TRBV29-1	.	.	TRBJ1-1	13	CSANRDVNTEAFF	TGCAGCGCAAACAGGGATGTGAACACTGAAGCTTTCTTT
TRBV18	.	TRBD1	TRBJ1-1	18	CASSPNRGGQGKNTEAFF	TGTGCCAGCTCACCGAACAGGGGCGGACAGGGAAAGAACACTGAAGCTTTCTTT
TRBV9	.	.	TRBJ1-5	14	CASSVSGVNQPQHF	TGTGCCAGCAGCGTGTCAGGGGTGAATCAGCCCCAGCATTTT
TRBV6-5	.	TRBD1	TRBJ1-1	13	CASRQTGYTEAFF	TGTGCCAGCAGGCAGACAGGGTACACTGAAGCTTTCTTT
TRBV30	.	TRBD2	TRBJ2-5	15	CAWSAGTSGAETQYF	TGTGCCTGGAGTGCCGGGACTAGCGGGGCAGAGACCCAGTACTTC
TRBV5-4	.	.	TRBJ1-1	14	CASSQFPRTDEAFF	TGTGCCAGCTCACAGTTTCCACGGACAGATGAAGCTTTCTTT
TRBV12-3/TRBV12-4	.	.	TRBJ1-3	13	CAERRGTGNTIYF	TGTGCCGAGCGGCGGGGGACGGGAAACACCATATATTTT
TRBV27	.	.	TRBJ1-1	13	CASSYSRGAEAFF	TGTGCCAGCAGCTATTCCCGTGGGGCAGAAGCTTTCTTT
TRBV21-1	few	.	TRBJ2-2	15	CASSKRTANTGELFF	TGTGCCAGCAGCAAAAGGACTGCCAACACCGGGGAGCTGTTTTTT
TRBV9	.	TRBD1	TRBJ1-3	16	CASSTTTGTSGNTIYF	TGTGCCAGCAGCACAACGACAGGGACCTCTGGAAACACCATATATTTT
TRBV2	.	.	TRBJ2-1	14	CASSRQTAYNEQFF	TGTGCCAGCAGCCGTCAGACAGCCTACAATGAGCAGTTCTTC
TRBV11-2	.	.	TRBJ1-6	12	CASSTHRSPLHF	TGTGCCAGCAGCACACACCGATCACCCCTCCACTTT
TRBV11-1	.	TRBD2	TRBJ2-4	13	CASSRLGGADQYF	TGTGCCAGCAGCCGCCTCGGGGGGGCGGATCAGTACTTC
TRBV5-1	.	.	TRBJ1-2	14	CASSSSGGDYGYTF	TGCGCCAGCAGCTCCTCGGGGGGTGACTATGGCTACACCTTC
TRBV5-4	.	TRBD2	TRBJ2-1	15	CASSLEGTRRNEQFF	TGTGCCAGCAGCTTGGAAGGGACTAGAAGGAATGAGCAGTTCTTC
TRBV15	.	TRBD1	TRBJ2-1	12	CATSRPRDRAIF	TGTGCCACCAGCAGGCCCCGGGACAGGGCCATCTTC
TRBV7-9	.	TRBD1	TRBJ1-4	15	CASRSSDRVLEKLFF	TGTGCCAGCAGATCCTCTGACAGGGTCCTTGAAAAACTGTTTTTT
TRBV18	few	TRBD2	TRBJ2-4	15	CASTSTSLTKNIQYF	TGTGCCAGCACCTCGACTAGCCTAACTAAAAACATTCAGTACTTC
TRBV4-3	.	TRBD2	TRBJ2-1	15	CASSQTTSGYNEQFF	TGCGCCAGCAGCCAGACGACTAGCGGCTACAATGAGCAGTTCTTC
TRBV10-1	.	TRBD2	TRBJ2-2	14	CASSVAGGNGELFF	TGCGCCAGCAGTGTAGCGGGGGGCAACGGGGAGCTGTTTTTT